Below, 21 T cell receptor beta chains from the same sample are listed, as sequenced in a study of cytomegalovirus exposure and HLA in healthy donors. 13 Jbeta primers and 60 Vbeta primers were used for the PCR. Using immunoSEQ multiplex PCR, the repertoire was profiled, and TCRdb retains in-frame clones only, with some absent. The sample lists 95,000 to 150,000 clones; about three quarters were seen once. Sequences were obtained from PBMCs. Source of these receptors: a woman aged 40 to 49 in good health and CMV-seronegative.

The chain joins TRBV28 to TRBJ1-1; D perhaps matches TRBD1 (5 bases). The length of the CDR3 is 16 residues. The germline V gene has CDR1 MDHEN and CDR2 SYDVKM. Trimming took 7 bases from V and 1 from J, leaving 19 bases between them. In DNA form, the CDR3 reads TGTGCCAGCACAAGTTCGGGGGGGGATTCGAACACTGAAGCTTTCTTT. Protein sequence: CASTSSGGDSNTEAFF.

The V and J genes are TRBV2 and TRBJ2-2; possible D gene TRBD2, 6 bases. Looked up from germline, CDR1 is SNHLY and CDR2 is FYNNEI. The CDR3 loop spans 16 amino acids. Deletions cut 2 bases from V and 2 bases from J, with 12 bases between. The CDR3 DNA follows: TGTGCCAGCAGTGAAAGGCTAGCGACAAACACCGGGGAGCTGTTTTTT. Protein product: CASSERLATNTGELFF.

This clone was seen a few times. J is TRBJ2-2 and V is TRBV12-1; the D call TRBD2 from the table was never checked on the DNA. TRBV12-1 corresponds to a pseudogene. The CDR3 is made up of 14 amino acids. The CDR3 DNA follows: TGTGCCAAAAAGGGGGGGCGAAACACCGGGGAGCTGTTTTTT. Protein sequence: CAKKGGRNTGELFF.

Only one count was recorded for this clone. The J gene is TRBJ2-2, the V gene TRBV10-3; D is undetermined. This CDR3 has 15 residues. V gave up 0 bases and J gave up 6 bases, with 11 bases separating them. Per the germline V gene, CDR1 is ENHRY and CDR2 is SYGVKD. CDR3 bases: TGTGCCATCAGTGAGTCAGTGTCTCGAGCCGGGGAGCTGTTTTTT. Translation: CAISESVSRAGELFF.

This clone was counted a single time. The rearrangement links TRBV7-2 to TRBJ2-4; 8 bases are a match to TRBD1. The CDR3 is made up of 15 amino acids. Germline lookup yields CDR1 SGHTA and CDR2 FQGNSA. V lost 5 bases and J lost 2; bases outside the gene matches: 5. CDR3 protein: CASSPGGAPKNIQYF. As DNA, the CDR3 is TGTGCCAGCAGCCCAGGGGGCGCTCCCAAAAACATTCAGTACTTC.

In DNA form, the CDR3 reads TGTGCCAGCAGCCAAGGAGCCCGAGGCACAGATACGCAGTATTTT. Translation: CASSQGARGTDTQYF. The chain couples TRBV4-2 to TRBJ2-3; D unclear. CDR1 LGHNA and CDR2 YNFKEQ come from the germline V gene. Trimming removed 1 base at V and 1 base at J, with 9 bases between. This CDR3 contains 15 residues.

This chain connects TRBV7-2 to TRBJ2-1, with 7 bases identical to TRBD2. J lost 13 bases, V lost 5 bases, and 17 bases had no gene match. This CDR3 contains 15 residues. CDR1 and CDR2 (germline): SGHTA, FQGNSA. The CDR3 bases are TGTGCCAGCAGCAGGGGCTGGGGGGAGGGAGGTCGCCAGTTCTTC. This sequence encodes CASSRGWGEGGRQFF.

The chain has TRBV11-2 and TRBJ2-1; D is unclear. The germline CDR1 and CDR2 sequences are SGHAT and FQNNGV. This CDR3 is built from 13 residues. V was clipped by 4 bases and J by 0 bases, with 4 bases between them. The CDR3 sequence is CASSSSSYNEQFF. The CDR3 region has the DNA TGTGCCAGCAGCTCCTCCTCCTACAATGAGCAGTTCTTC.

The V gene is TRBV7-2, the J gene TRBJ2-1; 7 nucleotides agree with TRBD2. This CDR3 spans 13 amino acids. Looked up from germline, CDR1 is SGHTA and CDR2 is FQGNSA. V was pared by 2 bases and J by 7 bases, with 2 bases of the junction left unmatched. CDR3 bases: TGTGCCAGCAGCTTAATTAGCGGGAATGAGCAGTTCTTC. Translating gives CASSLISGNEQFF.

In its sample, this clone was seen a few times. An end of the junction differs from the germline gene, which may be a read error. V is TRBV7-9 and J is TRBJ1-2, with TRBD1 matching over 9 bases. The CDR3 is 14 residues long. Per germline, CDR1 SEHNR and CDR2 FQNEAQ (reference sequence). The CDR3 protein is CSSSSGTGSYGYTF. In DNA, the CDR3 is TGTTCCAGCAGCTCCGGGACAGGGTCCTATGGCTACACCTTC.

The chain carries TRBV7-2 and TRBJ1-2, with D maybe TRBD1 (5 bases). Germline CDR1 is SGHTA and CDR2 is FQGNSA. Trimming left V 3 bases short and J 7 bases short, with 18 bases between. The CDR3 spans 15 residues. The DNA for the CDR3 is TGTGCCAGCAGCTTCAAACGCGTAGGAACAGGTGGCTACACCTTC. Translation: CASSFKRVGTGGYTF.

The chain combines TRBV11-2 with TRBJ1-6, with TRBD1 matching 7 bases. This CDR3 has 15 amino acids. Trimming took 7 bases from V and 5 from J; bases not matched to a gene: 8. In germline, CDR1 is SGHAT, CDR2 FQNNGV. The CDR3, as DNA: TGTGCCAGCAACTACAGGGGAAGCAATAATTCACCCCTCCACTTT. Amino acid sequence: CASNYRGSNNSPLHF.

The CDR3, as DNA: TGTGCCAGTACCCCGGGGGACGTGGTTAGTGGCTACACCTTC. Amino acid sequence: CASTPGDVVSGYTF. This chain uses TRBV19 with TRBJ1-2; D may be TRBD1 (5 bases). V was trimmed by 7 bases and J by 7 bases, leaving 19 bases between them. The germline V gene encodes CDR1 LNHDA and CDR2 SQIVND (reference sequence). This CDR3 has 14 amino acids.

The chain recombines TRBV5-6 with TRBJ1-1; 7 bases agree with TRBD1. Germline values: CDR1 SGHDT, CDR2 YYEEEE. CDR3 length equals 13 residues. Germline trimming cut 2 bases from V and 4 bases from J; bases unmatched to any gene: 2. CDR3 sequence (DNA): TGTGCCAGCAGCTTCCGGGACAGCACTGAAGCTTTCTTT. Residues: CASSFRDSTEAFF.

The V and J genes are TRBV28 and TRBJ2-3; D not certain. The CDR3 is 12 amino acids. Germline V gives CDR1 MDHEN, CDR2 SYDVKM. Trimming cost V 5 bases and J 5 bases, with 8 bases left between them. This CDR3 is CASSPRLDTQYF. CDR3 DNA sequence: TGTGCCAGCAGTCCTCGACTAGATACGCAGTATTTT.

DNA for the CDR3: TGCGCCAGCAGCCTGAGGGGGTCGGAATACAATGAGCAGTTCTTC. This translates into CASSLRGSEYNEQFF. This chain uses TRBV4-1 with TRBJ2-1; D might be TRBD1 (6 bases). The CDR3 runs to 15 residues. Germline CDR1 is MGHRA and CDR2 is YSYEKL. Between the trimmed V and J ends, which lost 4 bases and 4 bases, there was a span of 14 bases.

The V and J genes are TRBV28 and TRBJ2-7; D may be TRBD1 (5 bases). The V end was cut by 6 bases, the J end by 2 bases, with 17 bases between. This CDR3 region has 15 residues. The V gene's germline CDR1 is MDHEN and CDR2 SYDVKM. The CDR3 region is CASSWWGRTTYEQYF. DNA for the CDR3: TGTGCCAGCAGCTGGTGGGGCAGGACCACCTACGAGCAGTACTTC. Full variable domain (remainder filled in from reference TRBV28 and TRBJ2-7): DVKVTQSSRYLVKRTGEKVFLECVQDMDHENMFWYRQDPGLGLRLIYFSYDVKMKEKGDIPEGYSVSREKKERFSLILESASTNQTSMYLCASSWWGRTTYEQYFGPGTRLTVT.

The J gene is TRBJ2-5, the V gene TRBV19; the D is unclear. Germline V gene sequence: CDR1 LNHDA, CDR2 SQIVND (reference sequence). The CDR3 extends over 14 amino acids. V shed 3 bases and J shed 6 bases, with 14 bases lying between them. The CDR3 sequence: CASSIGFPPKTQYF. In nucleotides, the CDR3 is TGTGCCAGTAGTATCGGGTTTCCTCCCAAGACCCAGTACTTC.

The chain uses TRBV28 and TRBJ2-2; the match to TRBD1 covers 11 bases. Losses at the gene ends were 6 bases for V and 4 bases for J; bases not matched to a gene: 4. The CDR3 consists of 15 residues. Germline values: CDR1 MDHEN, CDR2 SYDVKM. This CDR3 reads CASRSGTGGTGELFF. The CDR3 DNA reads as TGTGCCAGCAGATCGGGGACAGGGGGCACCGGGGAGCTGTTTTTT.

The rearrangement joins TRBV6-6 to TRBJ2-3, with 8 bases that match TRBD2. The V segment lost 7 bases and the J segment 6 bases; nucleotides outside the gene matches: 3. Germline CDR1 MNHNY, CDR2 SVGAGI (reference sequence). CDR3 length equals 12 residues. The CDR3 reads CASTKRGDTQYF. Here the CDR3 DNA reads TGTGCCAGCACCAAGCGGGGGGATACGCAGTATTTT.

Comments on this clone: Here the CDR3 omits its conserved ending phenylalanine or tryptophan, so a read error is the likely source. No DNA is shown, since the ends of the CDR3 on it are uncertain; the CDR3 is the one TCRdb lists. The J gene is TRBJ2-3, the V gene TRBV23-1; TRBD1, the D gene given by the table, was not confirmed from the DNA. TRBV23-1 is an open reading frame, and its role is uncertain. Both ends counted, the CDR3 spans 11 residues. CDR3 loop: CASSQSTIGAY.